The 7 T cell receptor beta chains below were found in one sample sequenced in a study of shared T cell receptors in the human thymus. Assay used: immunoSEQ multiplex PCR; TCRdb lists only in-frame clones, some missing. The sample includes roughly 410,000 clones, just under 95% of them seen just once. The sequenced material came from thymocytes. The receptor source for this set is a human donor.

V is TRBV6-1 and J is TRBJ1-2; 7 positions agree with TRBD1. V dropped 3 bases and J dropped 6; count of bases not matched to a gene: 16. Germline CDR1 MNHNS, CDR2 SASEGT. The CDR3 has 17 residues. CDR3 in DNA: TGTGCCAGCAGTGAGTCCGTGGGAGGGACAGCTCAAAATGGCTACACCTTC. This translates into CASSESVGGTAQNGYTF.

The chain couples TRBV28 to TRBJ1-2, with D hard to call. Germline values: CDR1 MDHEN, CDR2 SYDVKM. V lost 7 bases and J lost 1, with 13 bases in between. This CDR3 spans 14 amino acids. DNA of the CDR3: TGTGCCAGCATCCCATTCCCCGGTAACTATGGCTACACCTTC. It translates to CASIPFPGNYGYTF.

This sequence joins TRBV5-1 and TRBJ1-4; no clear D. Germline V CDR1 and CDR2: SGHRS, YFSETQ. This CDR3 has 18 residues. V was pared by 0 bases and J by 0 bases, with 15 bases between. CDR3 bases: TGCGCCAGCAGCTTGGCCAAGGCCGTCAGTGCAACTAATGAAAAACTGTTTTTT. As protein: CASSLAKAVSATNEKLFF.

The chain uses TRBV29-1 and TRBJ1-1; perhaps TRBD1 as D (6 bases). Germline V CDR1 and CDR2: SQVTM, ANQGSEA. The CDR3 consists of 13 residues. The DNA for the CDR3 is TGCAGGGCAGGGGATGAGGGGGACACTGAAGCTTTCTTT. Amino acid sequence: CRAGDEGDTEAFF.

The genes are TRBV4-3 and TRBJ1-4; D is perhaps TRBD1 (6 bases). V shed 4 bases and J shed 0 bases, with 12 bases lying between them. The CDR3 totals 16 residues. The germline gives CDR1 LGHNA, CDR2 YSLEER. CDR3 in amino acids: CASSPGQFATNEKLFF. CDR3 DNA sequence: TGCGCCAGCAGCCCCGGACAGTTTGCAACTAATGAAAAACTGTTTTTT.

The chain has TRBV2 and TRBJ1-6, with D unresolved. The CDR3 has 12 residues. Germline-derived CDR1 and CDR2 are SNHLY and FYNNEI. Trimming took 2 bases from V and 7 from J, leaving 3 bases between them. In nucleotides, the CDR3 is TGTGCCAGCAGTGAACGGAATTCACCCCTCCACTTT. Translating it yields CASSERNSPLHF.

The CDR3 region is CASSQDNSRGQGENGYTF. For the CDR3, the DNA is TGTGCCAGCAGTCAAGATAACTCGAGGGGGCAGGGGGAAAATGGCTACACCTTC. This sequence joins TRBV27 and TRBJ1-2, with 7 nucleotides matching TRBD1. The V and J ends lost 5 bases and 6 bases, in that order; junction bases with no gene match: 21. Per germline, CDR1 MNHEY and CDR2 SMNVEV (reference sequence). The length of the CDR3 is 18 residues.